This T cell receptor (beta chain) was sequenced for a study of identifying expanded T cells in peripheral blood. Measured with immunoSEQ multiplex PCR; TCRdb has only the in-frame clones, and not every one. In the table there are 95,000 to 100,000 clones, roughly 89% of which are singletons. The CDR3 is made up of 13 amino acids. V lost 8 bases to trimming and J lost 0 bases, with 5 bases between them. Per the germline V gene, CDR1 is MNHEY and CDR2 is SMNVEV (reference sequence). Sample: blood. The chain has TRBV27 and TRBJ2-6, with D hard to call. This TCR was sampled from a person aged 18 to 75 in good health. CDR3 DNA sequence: TGTGCCAGCGGAAGCTCTGGGGCCAACGTCCTGACTTTC. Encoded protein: CASGSSGANVLTF.